These 31 T cell receptor beta chains were sequenced from one sample in a study of preoperative IRX-2 immunotherapy in early breast cancer. Only in-frame clones appear in the TCRdb table, and some are missing; sequencing was by immunoSEQ multiplex PCR. The repertoire consists of about 1,600 clones, with 75% occurring once and the leading ten covering 10% to 11%. Treatment given: preoperative locoregional IRX-2 cytokine immunotherapy. The sample was tumor tissue, taken after IRX-2 immunotherapy. These TCRs come from a human donor with breast cancer.

The gene calls are TRBV15 and TRBJ2-1; the match to TRBD2 covers 8 bases. The V gene end was trimmed by 3 bases and the J gene end by 5 bases; junction bases not matched to a gene: 18. Looked up from germline, CDR1 is LNHNV and CDR2 is YYDKDF (reference sequence). The CDR3 sequence is 19 residues long. CDR3 loop: CATSRRGTLSGEKHNEQFF. Here the CDR3 DNA reads TGTGCCACCAGCAGGCGGGGGACCCTTAGCGGGGAAAAACACAATGAGCAGTTCTTC.

This clone was recorded a few times. The chain links TRBV29-1 to TRBJ2-1, with TRBD1 as a possible D gene (6 bases). Germline V gene sequence: CDR1 SQVTM, CDR2 ANQGSEA. This CDR3 comprises 20 residues. The V end lost 3 bases, the J end lost 2 bases, and 29 bases lay between the germline ends. CDR3 DNA sequence: TGCAGCGTTGAGGGGTTGGAGACAGGCACCTTTATACCGCCCTACAATGAGCAGTTCTTC. It codes for CSVEGLETGTFIPPYNEQFF.

About this clone: Germline and junction disagree at one end, which may indicate a read error. The V and J genes are TRBV18 and TRBJ1-1; a weak D match, TRBD1 (5 bases). Germline CDR1 KGHSH, CDR2 LQKENI. The CDR3 is 15 residues long. The DNA of the CDR3 is TGTGCCAGTTCACCGACCGGAGGGGTCAACACTGAAGCTTTCTTT. Its translation: CASSPTGGVNTEAFF.

The chain combines TRBV12-2 with TRBJ1-1; the table's TRBD1 call for D was not verified on the DNA. TRBV12-2 has pseudogene status. The CDR3 runs to 16 residues. The CDR3 nucleotides read TGTGCAAGTCGCTTAGATCTTCGGGCAGGGATGACTGAAGCTTTCTTT. Translation gives CASRLDLRAGMTEAFF.

This clone was picked up a small number of times. V gene TRBV28 combines with J gene TRBJ1-1; perhaps TRBD1 as D (5 bases). The CDR3 runs 14 residues. V was shortened by 6 bases and J by 1 base, with 12 bases between the two germline ends. Germline CDR1 MDHEN, CDR2 SYDVKM. CDR3 DNA: TGTGCCAGCAGAAATGGGGGTACGAACACTGAAGCTTTCTTT. Protein sequence: CASRNGGTNTEAFF. Supplemented by reference TRBV28 and TRBJ1-1, the full variable domain reads DVKVTQSSRYLVKRTGEKVFLECVQDMDHENMFWYRQDPGLGLRLIYFSYDVKMKEKGDIPEGYSVSREKKERFSLILESASTNQTSMYLCASRNGGTNTEAFFGQGTRLTVV.

This chain links TRBV6-8 with TRBJ1-5, with a weak D call TRBD1 (5 bases). Germline-derived CDR1 and CDR2 are MNHGY and SAAAGT. This CDR3 is 17 amino acids long. Trimming pared 5 bases from V and 0 bases from J, leaving 17 bases between. The CDR3 DNA sequence: TGTGCCAGCAGTGCACCCACGGGGGGATATAGCAATCAGCCCCAGCATTTT. It encodes CASSAPTGGYSNQPQHF.

The chain is built from TRBV6-8 and TRBJ2-7; D remains ambiguous. Trimming left V 5 bases short and J 6 bases short, with 17 bases between. The V gene's germline CDR1 is MNHGY and CDR2 SAAAGT. The length of the CDR3 is 14 residues. CDR3 protein: CASSPRSGRSEQYF. Here the CDR3 DNA reads TGTGCCAGCAGTCCTAGGTCGGGTCGGAGCGAGCAGTACTTC.

The V call is TRBV19, the J call TRBJ1-2, with 7 bases fitting TRBD1. V gave up 7 bases and J gave up 4 bases; unmatched junction bases: 12. CDR3 size: 15 residues. Germline V gene lookup returns CDR1 LNHDA and CDR2 SQIVND (reference sequence). CDR3 loop: CASNQDREGVYGYTF. The CDR3 nucleotides read TGTGCCAGTAACCAAGACAGGGAAGGAGTCTATGGCTACACCTTC.

The chain couples TRBV10-3 to TRBJ2-3; D is unresolved. V was clipped by 0 bases and J by 4 bases, with 8 bases between them. The CDR3 runs to 14 residues. CDR1 and CDR2 (germline): ENHRY, SYGVKD. CDR3 sequence: CAISESTGADTQYF. CDR3 bases: TGTGCCATCAGTGAGTCGACGGGCGCAGATACGCAGTATTTT.

This chain uses TRBV6-8 with TRBJ1-1; D gene uncertain. In germline, CDR1 is MNHGY, CDR2 SAAAGT. This CDR3 has 15 amino acids. Trimming took off 6 bases at V and 4 bases at J, with 18 bases between the two ends. The CDR3: CASREDYGHSTEAFF. Written as DNA, the CDR3 is TGTGCCAGCAGAGAAGATTATGGGCATTCCACTGAAGCTTTCTTT.

The chain couples TRBV14 to TRBJ2-7, with D tentatively TRBD1 or TRBD2 (6 bases each). The V gene lost 4 bases and the J gene lost 2 bases, with 9 bases spanning the gap. The germline V gene encodes CDR1 SGHDN and CDR2 FVKESK. The CDR3 runs 13 residues. In DNA, the CDR3 is TGTGCCAGCAGCCCAAGGGGGGCCTACGAGCAGTACTTC. Translated: CASSPRGAYEQYF.

For the CDR3, the DNA is TGTGCCAGCAGTGCCCCGGGGGCGCCGGGTGAAAAACTGTTTTTT. Translated: CASSAPGAPGEKLFF. The J gene is TRBJ1-4, the V gene TRBV6-8, with D tentatively TRBD1 (6 bases). The germline gives CDR1 MNHGY, CDR2 SAAAGT. V was trimmed by 5 bases and J by 7 bases, leaving 17 bases between them. CDR3 length equals 15 residues.

The chain has TRBV5-1 and TRBJ1-2, with no clear D. CDR3 size: 14 residues. Germline V gene lookup returns CDR1 SGHRS and CDR2 YFSETQ. V was clipped by 4 bases and J by 8 bases, with 18 bases between them. The CDR3: CASSKTRTYLGYTF. The CDR3 nucleotides are TGCGCCAGCAGCAAAACCCGGACCTATTTGGGCTACACCTTC.

The chain joins TRBV11-3 to TRBJ1-4; TRBD1 matches at 12 bases. CDR3 length: 14 residues. Germline trimming cut 5 bases from V and 8 bases from J; bases unmatched to any gene: 3. Germline V gene data show CDR1 as SGHNT and CDR2 as YENEEA. CDR3 DNA: TGTGCCAGCAGCCGGGACAGGGGGCGAGAAAAACTGTTTTTT. Translating gives CASSRDRGREKLFF.

The V call is TRBV5-1, the J call TRBJ2-2; TRBD2 matches 8 bases. V shed 0 bases and J 7 bases; nucleotides not matched to a gene: 11. CDR1 is SGHRS, CDR2 YFSETQ, per germline. The CDR3 consists of 17 residues. The CDR3 coding sequence is TGCGCCAGCAGCTTGGGTAGCGGGGCTCCCTGGGACGGGGAGCTGTTTTTT. This encodes CASSLGSGAPWDGELFF.

This clone was seen a single time. The chain recombines TRBV19 with TRBJ1-2; 9 positions agree with TRBD1. J was trimmed by 8 bases and V by 4 bases; bases with no gene match: 5. Germline loops: CDR1 LNHDA, CDR2 SQIVND (reference sequence). The CDR3 has 13 residues. The CDR3 protein is CASSSRDRAGYTF. In nucleotides, the CDR3 is TGTGCCAGTAGTAGCCGGGACAGGGCCGGCTACACCTTC.

The chain combines TRBV10-2 with TRBJ1-1; 11 bases map to TRBD1. CDR1 and CDR2 (germline): WSHSY, SAAADI. Germline trimming cut 3 bases from V and 6 bases from J; bases unmatched to any gene: 6. The CDR3 length is 15 residues. This CDR3 is CASSDDGQGASEAFF. DNA of the CDR3: TGCGCCAGCAGTGATGATGGACAGGGGGCCTCTGAAGCTTTCTTT.

The chain has TRBV6-8 and TRBJ1-5, with no clear D. The CDR3 sequence is 13 residues long. The germline V and J ends were trimmed by 0 bases and 5 bases, with 5 bases remaining between them. Germline lookup yields CDR1 MNHGY and CDR2 SAAAGT. Here the CDR3 reads CASSYSPDQPQHF. CDR3 in DNA: TGTGCCAGCAGTTACTCCCCCGATCAGCCCCAGCATTTT.

The chain joins TRBV18 to TRBJ1-1; 7 positions match TRBD1. This CDR3 is 14 amino acids long. The germline gives CDR1 KGHSH, CDR2 LQKENI. The V and J ends lost 2 bases and 4 bases, in that order; junction bases with no gene match: 4. The CDR3 reads CASSPVAGGTEAFF. The CDR3 DNA reads as TGTGCCAGCTCACCAGTGGCAGGGGGCACTGAAGCTTTCTTT.

This chain links TRBV18 with TRBJ2-7, with D uncertain. This CDR3 contains 13 residues. Between the trimmed V and J ends, which lost 4 bases and 4 bases, there was a span of 11 bases. CDR1 is KGHSH and CDR2 is LQKENI in the germline V gene. Written as DNA, the CDR3 is TGTGCCAGCTCACGAGAAGTCTCATACGAGCAGTACGTC. Amino acids: CASSREVSYEQYV.

The V call is TRBV28, the J call TRBJ2-3; no clear D. V dropped 7 bases and J dropped 1 base, with 15 bases sitting between them. This CDR3 region has 15 residues. The V gene's germline CDR1 is MDHEN and CDR2 SYDVKM. DNA of the CDR3: TGTGCCAGCACCACGGTGGGTTTGCGCACAGATACGCAGTATTTT. This sequence encodes CASTTVGLRTDTQYF.

The chain combines TRBV19 with TRBJ2-3; tentatively, D is TRBD1 (5 bases). Germline V gives CDR1 LNHDA, CDR2 SQIVND (reference sequence). The CDR3 extends over 14 amino acids. V was shortened by 0 bases and J by 3 bases, with 7 bases between the two germline ends. The CDR3 DNA sequence: TGTGCCAGTAGTATAGACGCAGGGACAGATACGCAGTATTTT. Amino acid sequence: CASSIDAGTDTQYF.

The chain uses TRBV19 and TRBJ1-2, with 9 nucleotides matching TRBD1. Germline-derived CDR1 and CDR2 are LNHDA and SQIVND (reference sequence). Germline trimming cut 4 bases from V and 1 base from J; bases unmatched to any gene: 7. The CDR3 is made up of 16 amino acids. CDR3: CASSNYRGLVNYGYTF. Written as DNA, the CDR3 is TGTGCCAGTAGTAACTACAGGGGGCTGGTTAACTATGGCTACACCTTC.

This clone has only one observation. The genes are TRBV11-3 and TRBJ1-1; D is unresolved. V shed 3 bases and J shed 5 bases, with 19 bases lying between them. CDR3 length: 16 residues. Germline assignment: CDR1 SGHNT and CDR2 YENEEA. In DNA, the CDR3 is TGTGCCAGCAGCTTGATAACGGGTCCGGAGGGAACTGAAGCTTTCTTT. Protein: CASSLITGPEGTEAFF.

This clone was seen only once. The rearrangement joins TRBV30 to TRBJ1-1, with D unresolved. Germline V CDR1 and CDR2: GTSNPN, SVGIG (reference sequence). The length of the CDR3 is 14 residues. Trimming removed 2 bases at V and 1 base at J, with 11 bases between. The CDR3 sequence is CAWSTQTPNTEAFF. The CDR3 region has the DNA TGTGCCTGGAGTACCCAGACACCGAACACTGAAGCTTTCTTT.

In this sample, this clone turned up once. The CDR3 nucleotides read TGTGCCAGCCCGTCATTAAGGCTGCCTCCGCTTAAAGACTATGGCTACACCTTC. This translates into CASPSLRLPPLKDYGYTF. The J gene is TRBJ1-2, the V gene TRBV11-3; D call uncertain. CDR1 is SGHNT and CDR2 is YENEEA in the germline V gene. Trimming pared 8 bases from V and 3 bases from J, leaving 28 bases between. The CDR3 runs 18 residues.

J is TRBJ1-4 and V is TRBV19, with 7 bases that match TRBD1. The CDR3 sequence is 13 residues long. Germline CDR1 and CDR2: LNHDA and SQIVND (reference sequence). V lost 6 bases to trimming and J lost 8 bases; unmatched junction nucleotides: 6. The CDR3 reads CASRRDREEKLFF. The CDR3 bases are TGTGCCAGTAGGAGGGACAGAGAGGAAAAACTGTTTTTT.

The genes are TRBV12-5 and TRBJ1-3; D might be TRBD1 (6 bases). The germline CDR1 and CDR2 sequences are LGHNT and FRNRAP. The CDR3 consists of 13 residues. The CDR3 reads CASSTTGANTIYF. The CDR3 region has the DNA TGTGCCAGCTCAACGACAGGCGCAAACACCATATATTTT.

This clone was seen a few times. The DNA for the CDR3 is TGCGCCAGCAGCCACCGGACAGTTTCGAACACTGAAGCTTTCTTT. This translates into CASSHRTVSNTEAFF. V is TRBV5-1 and J is TRBJ1-1, with D possibly matching TRBD1 (6 bases). This CDR3 spans 15 amino acids. CDR1 is SGHRS, CDR2 YFSETQ, per germline. The V end was cut by 4 bases, the J end by 1 base, with 14 bases between.

By share, this clone counts as large (0.1 to 1%). The CDR3, as DNA: TGTGCCAGCAGCTTAGGGAGGGCCCCAGGCTATGGCTACACCTTC. Protein product: CASSLGRAPGYGYTF. The chain uses TRBV11-3 and TRBJ1-2; D gene ambiguous. Germline V CDR1 and CDR2: SGHNT, YENEEA. The V and J ends lost 1 base and 4 bases respectively, with 13 bases between them. The CDR3 is 15 amino acids.

V and J are TRBV11-3 and TRBJ1-3, with 7 bases lining up with TRBD1. V was clipped by 5 bases and J by 2 bases; unmatched bases: 3. Germline V CDR1 and CDR2: SGHNT, YENEEA. The CDR3 sequence is 14 residues long. The CDR3 here is CASSRGTAGNTIYF. Here the CDR3 DNA reads TGTGCCAGCAGCCGAGGGACAGCTGGAAACACCATATATTTT.